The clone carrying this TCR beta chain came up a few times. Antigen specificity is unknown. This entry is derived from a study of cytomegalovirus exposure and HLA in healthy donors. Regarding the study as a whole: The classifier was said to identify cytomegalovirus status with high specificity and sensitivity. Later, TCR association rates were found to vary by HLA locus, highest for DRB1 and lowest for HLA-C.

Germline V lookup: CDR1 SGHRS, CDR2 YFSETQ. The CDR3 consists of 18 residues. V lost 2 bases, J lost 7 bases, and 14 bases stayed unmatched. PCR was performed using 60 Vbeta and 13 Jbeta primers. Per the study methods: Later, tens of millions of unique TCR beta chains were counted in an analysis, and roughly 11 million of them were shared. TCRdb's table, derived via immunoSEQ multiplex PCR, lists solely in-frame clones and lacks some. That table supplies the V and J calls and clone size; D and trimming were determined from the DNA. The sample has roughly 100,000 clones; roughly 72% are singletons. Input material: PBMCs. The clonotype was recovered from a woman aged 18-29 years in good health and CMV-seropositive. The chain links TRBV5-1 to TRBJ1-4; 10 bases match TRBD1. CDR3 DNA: TGCGCCAGCAGCTTATTTCCGCGCCAGGGACAGGGGTTTGAAAAACTGTTTTTT. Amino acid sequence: CASSLFPRQGQGFEKLFF.